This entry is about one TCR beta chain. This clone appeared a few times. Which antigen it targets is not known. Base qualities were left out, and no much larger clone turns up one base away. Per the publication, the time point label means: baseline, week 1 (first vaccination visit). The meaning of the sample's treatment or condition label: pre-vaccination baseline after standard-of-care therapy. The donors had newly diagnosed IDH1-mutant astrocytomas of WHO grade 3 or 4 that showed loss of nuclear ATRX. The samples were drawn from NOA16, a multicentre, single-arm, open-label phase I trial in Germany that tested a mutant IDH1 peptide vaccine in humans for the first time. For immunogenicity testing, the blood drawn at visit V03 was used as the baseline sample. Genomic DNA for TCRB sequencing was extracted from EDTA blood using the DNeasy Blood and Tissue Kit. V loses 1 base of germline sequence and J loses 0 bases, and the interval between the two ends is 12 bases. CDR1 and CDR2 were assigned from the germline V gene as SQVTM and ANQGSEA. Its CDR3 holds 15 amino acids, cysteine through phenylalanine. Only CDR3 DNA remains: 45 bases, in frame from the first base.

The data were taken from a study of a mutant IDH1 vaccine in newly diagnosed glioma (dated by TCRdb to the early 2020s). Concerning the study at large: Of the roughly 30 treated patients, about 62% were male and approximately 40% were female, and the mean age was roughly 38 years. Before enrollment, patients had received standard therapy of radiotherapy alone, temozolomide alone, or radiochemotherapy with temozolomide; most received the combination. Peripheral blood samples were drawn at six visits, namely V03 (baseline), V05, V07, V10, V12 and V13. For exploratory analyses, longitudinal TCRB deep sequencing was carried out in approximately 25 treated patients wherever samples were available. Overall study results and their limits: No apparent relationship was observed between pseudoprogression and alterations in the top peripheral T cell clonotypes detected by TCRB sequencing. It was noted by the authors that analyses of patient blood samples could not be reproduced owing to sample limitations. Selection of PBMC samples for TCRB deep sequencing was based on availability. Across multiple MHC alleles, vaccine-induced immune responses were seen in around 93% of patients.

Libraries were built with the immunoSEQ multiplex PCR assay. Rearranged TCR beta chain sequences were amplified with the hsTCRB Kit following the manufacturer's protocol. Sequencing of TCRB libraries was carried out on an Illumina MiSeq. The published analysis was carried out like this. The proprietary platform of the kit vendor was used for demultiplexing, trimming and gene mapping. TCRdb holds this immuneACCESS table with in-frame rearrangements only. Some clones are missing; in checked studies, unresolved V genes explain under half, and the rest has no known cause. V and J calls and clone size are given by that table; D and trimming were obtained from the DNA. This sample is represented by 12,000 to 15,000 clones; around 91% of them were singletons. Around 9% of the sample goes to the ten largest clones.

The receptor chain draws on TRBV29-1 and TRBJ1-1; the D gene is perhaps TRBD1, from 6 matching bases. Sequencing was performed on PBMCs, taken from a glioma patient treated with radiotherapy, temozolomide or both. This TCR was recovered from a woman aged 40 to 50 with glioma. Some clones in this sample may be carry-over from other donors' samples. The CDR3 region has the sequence CSVEGGGYMNTEAFF. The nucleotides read TGCAGCGTTGAAGGGGGGGGCTATATGAACACTGAAGCTTTCTTT.